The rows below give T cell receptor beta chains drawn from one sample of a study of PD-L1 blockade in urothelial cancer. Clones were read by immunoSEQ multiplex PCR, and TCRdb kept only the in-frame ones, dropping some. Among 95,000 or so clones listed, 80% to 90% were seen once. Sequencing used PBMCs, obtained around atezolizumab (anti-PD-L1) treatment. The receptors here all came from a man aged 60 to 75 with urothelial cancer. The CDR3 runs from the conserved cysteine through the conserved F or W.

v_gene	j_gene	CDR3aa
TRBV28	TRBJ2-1	CASSFRRGEQFF
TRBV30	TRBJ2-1	CAWGGLAGSYNEQFF
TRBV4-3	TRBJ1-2	CASSRSGTGGFNGYTF
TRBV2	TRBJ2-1	CASSERLAGEGRNEQFF
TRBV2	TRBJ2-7	CANGQGSHEQYF
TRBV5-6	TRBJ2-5	CASSLGTAPGETQYF
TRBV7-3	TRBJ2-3	CASSSGQGATDTQYF
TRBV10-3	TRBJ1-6	CAISEGTGVGDNSPLHF
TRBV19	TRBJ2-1	CASSIRTGADEQFF
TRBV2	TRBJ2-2	CASEVAMNTGELFF
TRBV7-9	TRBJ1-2	CASSGPGMPPDYTF
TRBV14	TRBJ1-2	CASSQVGGANYGYTF
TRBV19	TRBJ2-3	CASSTGQVFTDTQYF
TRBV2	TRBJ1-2	CASSEAPRPPNGYTF
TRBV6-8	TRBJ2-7	CASSSLTYEQYF
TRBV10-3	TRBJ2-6	CARGGAGANVLTF
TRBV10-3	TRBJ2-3	CAIRKGAGEADTQYF
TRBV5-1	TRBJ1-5	CASSAGQGSNQPQHF
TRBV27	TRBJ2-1	CASSLSTGPYNEQFF
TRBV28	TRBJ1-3	CATGVGQGARGNTIYF
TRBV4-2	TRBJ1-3	CASSQERRGASGNTIYF
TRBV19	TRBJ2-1	CASSATGPRRSYNEQFF
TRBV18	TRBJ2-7	CASSPLGGSYEQYF
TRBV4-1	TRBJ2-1	CASSQGLAGLYEQFF
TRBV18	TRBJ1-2	CASSPETGGTIYGYTF
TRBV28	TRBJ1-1	CASSQRSINTEAFF
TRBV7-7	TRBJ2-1	CASSLAEADEQFF
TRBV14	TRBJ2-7	CASSQYGTPTYEQYF
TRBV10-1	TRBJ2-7	CASSESIRTGGNEQYF
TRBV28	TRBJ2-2	CASSFSGAMTGELFF
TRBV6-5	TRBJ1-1	CASSPDRITEAFF
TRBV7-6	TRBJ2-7	CASSPTDGAQYEQYF
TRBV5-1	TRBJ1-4	CASSSGQFNEKLFF
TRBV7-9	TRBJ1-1	CASSLYSPADSEAFF
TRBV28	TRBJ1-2	CASSFQGGGQGYTF
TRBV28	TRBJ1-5	CASTAGYSNQPQHF
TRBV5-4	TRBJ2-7	CASNTDRGSYEQYF
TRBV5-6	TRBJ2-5	CASWDTPGTQYF
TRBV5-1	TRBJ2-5	CASSLALARETQYF
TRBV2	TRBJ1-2	CASSPGGGYTF
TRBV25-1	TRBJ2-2	CASSQVAGELFF
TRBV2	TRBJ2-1	CASSESSGGYNEQFF